The clone carrying this T cell receptor beta chain appeared once. Per germline, CDR1 MNHEY and CDR2 SVGAGI. Trimming pared 0 bases from V and 8 bases from J, leaving 11 bases between. This CDR3 spans 14 amino acids. Assay used: immunoSEQ multiplex PCR; TCRdb lists only in-frame clones, some missing. The sample contains some 54,000 clones, around 93% of which appear only once. The sample is drawn from a study of T cell changes during pregnancy in multiple sclerosis. Sequenced material: peripheral blood, taken after pregnancy. The TCR sequence derives from a female donor with multiple sclerosis, enrolled in a pregnancy study. The chain joins TRBV6-5 to TRBJ2-1; unclear D gene. The CDR3 is CASSYSSLEDEQFF. The CDR3 bases are TGTGCCAGCAGTTACTCGAGCCTAGAGGATGAGCAGTTCTTC.